Below are 23 T cell receptor beta chains sequenced from a single sample in a study of blood T cell repertoires in COVID-19. The method was immunoSEQ multiplex PCR; TCRdb's version includes in-frame clones alone and lacks a portion of them. The sample lists approximately 170,000 clones; about 88% were seen once. Source material: PBMCs or T cells enriched from blood (not recorded which). These receptors all stem from a woman aged 18-29 years who had recovered from COVID-19.

This chain links TRBV12-3 or TRBV12-4 with TRBJ2-3; 8 bases agree with TRBD2. V trimming: 9 bases; J trimming: 2 bases; junction bases outside the gene matches: 4. The CDR3 is 13 amino acids. The CDR3 here is CASTGGDTDTQYF. The DNA of the CDR3 is TGTGCCAGTACCGGGGGGGACACAGATACGCAGTATTTT.

This clone turned up a few times. The chain couples TRBV5-1 to TRBJ2-3; no clear D. Per the germline V gene, CDR1 is SGHRS and CDR2 is YFSETQ. Trimming left V 3 bases short and J 1 base short, with 12 bases between. The CDR3 has 15 amino acids. CDR3 sequence (DNA): TGCGCCAGCAGCTCGATGACTGTCGGCACAGATACGCAGTATTTT. It specifies CASSSMTVGTDTQYF. Full variable domain (remainder filled in from reference TRBV5-1 and TRBJ2-3): KAGVTQTPRYLIKTRGQQVTLSCSPISGHRSVSWYQQTPGQGLQFLFEYFSETQRNKGNFPGRFSGRQFSNSRSEMNVSTLELGDSALYLCASSSMTVGTDTQYFGPGTRLTVL.

This clone was counted a single time. The V call is TRBV27, the J call TRBJ1-2, with 8 bases identical to TRBD1. Germline CDR1 reads MNHEY; CDR2 reads SMNVEV (reference sequence). V trimming: 6 bases; J trimming: 6 bases; junction bases outside the gene matches: 9. The CDR3 is made up of 14 amino acids. As DNA, the CDR3 is TGTGCCAGCAGGAAACCAGGGGGCAATAATGGCTACACCTTC. This codes for CASRKPGGNNGYTF.

This chain uses TRBV28 with TRBJ1-2; no clear D. CDR1 is MDHEN and CDR2 is SYDVKM in the germline V gene. V was clipped by 4 bases and J by 2 bases, with 14 bases between them. This CDR3 comprises 15 residues. The CDR3 protein is CASSYPVRENYGYTF. The CDR3 DNA reads TGTGCCAGCAGTTATCCGGTTAGAGAGAACTATGGCTACACCTTC.

This clone was seen once. The CDR3 sequence: CASSIQGSVEQYF. In nucleotides, the CDR3 is TGTGCCAGCAGCATACAGGGGTCGGTCGAGCAGTACTTC. The chain is built from TRBV28 and TRBJ2-7, with 7 bases aligning to TRBD1. Germline CDR1 is MDHEN and CDR2 is SYDVKM. The CDR3 loop spans 13 amino acids. Trimming cost V 6 bases and J 6 bases; bases outside gene matches: 8.

The chain recombines TRBV28 with TRBJ1-5, with 8 bases matching TRBD1. CDR1 is MDHEN, CDR2 SYDVKM, per germline. V shed 5 bases, J shed 9 bases, and the junction held 9 bases outside the gene matches. CDR3 length: 14 residues. CDR3 bases: TGTGCCAGCAGTCCGGGACAGGCCACGGGGCCCCAGCATTTT. Translation gives CASSPGQATGPQHF. Filled out from reference TRBV28 and TRBJ1-5, the complete variable domain reads DVKVTQSSRYLVKRTGEKVFLECVQDMDHENMFWYRQDPGLGLRLIYFSYDVKMKEKGDIPEGYSVSREKKERFSLILESASTNQTSMYLCASSPGQATGPQHFGDGTRLSIL.

The genes are TRBV3-1 (or the pseudogene TRBV3-2) and TRBJ2-7; 8 nucleotides align to TRBD2. The V gene end was trimmed by 5 bases and the J gene end by 6 bases; junction bases not matched to a gene: 12. The germline V gene encodes CDR1 LGHDT and CDR2 YNNKEL (reference sequence). There are 15 residues in the CDR3. CDR3 protein: CASSDSPGTRPEQYF. The CDR3, as DNA: TGTGCCAGCAGCGATTCCCCCGGGACTAGACCCGAGCAGTACTTC.

This chain links TRBV7-8 with TRBJ2-1; 8 bases map to TRBD2. The CDR3 is made up of 15 amino acids. The germline V gene has CDR1 SGHVS and CDR2 FQNEAQ. Trimming at V came to 5 bases and at J to 7 bases, leaving 10 bases not matched to a gene. The CDR3 DNA follows: TGTGCCAGCAGCCCCACGGGGGGGGTTCAAAATGAGCAGTTCTTC. As protein: CASSPTGGVQNEQFF.

This chain uses TRBV4-3 with TRBJ1-2, with D possibly TRBD1 on 5 matching bases. In germline, CDR1 is LGHNA, CDR2 YSLEER. The ends were cut back, 0 bases at V and 5 bases at J, with 7 bases in the middle. This CDR3 comprises 13 residues. CDR3 amino acids: CASSQDRDYGYTF. The CDR3 DNA reads TGCGCCAGCAGCCAAGACAGGGATTATGGCTACACCTTC.

This sequence joins TRBV2 and TRBJ1-2; 8 nucleotides align to TRBD1. This CDR3 has 16 amino acids. CDR1 and CDR2 from the germline V gene are SNHLY and FYNNEI. V lost 1 base, J lost 4 bases, and 8 bases stayed unmatched. CDR3: CASSEVKFGTGYGYTF. The CDR3 DNA reads TGTGCCAGCAGTGAAGTAAAGTTCGGGACAGGCTATGGCTACACCTTC.

This sequence joins TRBV27 and TRBJ2-7, with 7 bases matching TRBD2. Germline trimming cut 4 bases from V and 4 bases from J; bases unmatched to any gene: 10. Germline V gene data show CDR1 as MNHEY and CDR2 as SMNVEV (reference sequence). The CDR3 extends over 15 amino acids. The CDR3 sequence is CASSSRPGLQYEQYF. The CDR3 DNA is TGTGCCAGCAGTTCACGACCGGGACTACAATACGAGCAGTACTTC.

V is TRBV11-1 and J is TRBJ2-1; D perhaps matches TRBD2 (5 bases). This CDR3 has 12 residues. In germline, CDR1 is SGHAT, CDR2 FQDESV (reference sequence). Deletions cut 3 bases from V and 6 bases from J, with 6 bases between. The CDR3 DNA reads as TGTGCCAGCAGCTTCGCGGGCAATGAGCAGTTCTTC. It yields the protein CASSFAGNEQFF.

This clone was seen a handful of times. The chain combines TRBV28 with TRBJ2-1; TRBD2 matches 8 bases. Germline CDR1 reads MDHEN; CDR2 reads SYDVKM. This CDR3 has 16 residues. With 2 bases clipped from V and 0 bases from J, the junction kept 3 bases outside the gene matches. CDR3 sequence reads: CASSLKRESSYNEQFF. The CDR3 DNA is TGTGCCAGCAGTTTAAAGCGGGAGAGCTCCTACAATGAGCAGTTCTTC.

The CDR3 loop is CASSLQGTEIYNSPLHF. The CDR3 DNA reads as TGTGCCAGCAGTTTGCAGGGGACAGAGATTTATAATTCACCCCTCCACTTT. The chain has TRBV2 and TRBJ1-6; 7 bases fit TRBD1. This CDR3 is built from 17 residues. The V gene's germline CDR1 is SNHLY and CDR2 FYNNEI. V lost 5 bases and J lost 4; bases outside the gene matches: 11.

The chain links TRBV5-5 to TRBJ1-4, with D hard to call. V dropped 4 bases and J dropped 4 bases, with 11 bases sitting between them. CDR1 SGHKS and CDR2 YYEKEE come from the germline V gene (reference sequence). CDR3 size: 14 residues. The CDR3 loop is CASSLTVNNEKLFF. In DNA, the CDR3 is TGTGCCAGCAGCCTCACGGTCAATAATGAAAAACTGTTTTTT.

This clone was seen a handful of times. The rearrangement joins TRBV6-5 to TRBJ2-1; TRBD2 might be the D (5 bases). Trimming took 6 bases from V and 6 from J, leaving 18 bases between them. CDR1 and CDR2 (germline): MNHEY, SVGAGI. This CDR3 has 15 amino acids. The CDR3 nucleotides read TGTGCCAGCAGCCTGAAATCACTAGACCCCAATGAGCAGTTCTTC. Residues: CASSLKSLDPNEQFF.

The chain recombines TRBV27 with TRBJ1-2; maybe TRBD1 (5 bases). V lost 4 bases and J 0 bases, leaving 18 bases between the germline ends. The germline CDR1 and CDR2 sequences are MNHEY and SMNVEV (reference sequence). CDR3 length equals 17 residues. CDR3 sequence: CASSSSLLDSSNYGYTF. CDR3 in DNA: TGTGCCAGCAGTTCCTCCCTCCTTGACAGTTCTAACTATGGCTACACCTTC.

The CDR3 DNA sequence: TGTGCCAGTAGTATACCGTTGAACACCGGGGAGCTGTTTTTT. Translation gives CASSIPLNTGELFF. The chain couples TRBV19 to TRBJ2-2; no definite D call. Per germline, CDR1 LNHDA and CDR2 SQIVND (reference sequence). The CDR3 loop spans 14 amino acids. V was shortened by 2 bases and J by 1 base, with 5 bases between the two germline ends.

This chain uses TRBV3-1 (or the pseudogene TRBV3-2) with TRBJ2-3, with 14 bases fitting TRBD2. This CDR3 spans 16 amino acids. The V gene end was trimmed by 5 bases and the J gene end by 6 bases; junction bases not matched to a gene: 7. Germline V gene sequence: CDR1 LGHDT, CDR2 YNNKEL (reference sequence). The CDR3 bases are TGTGCCAGCAGCGAGGGACTAGCGGGGGCCTCGGATACGCAGTATTTT. It translates to CASSEGLAGASDTQYF.

This clone is a singleton in its sample. This rearrangement joins TRBV18 to TRBJ2-5; D gene ambiguous. The germline V gene has CDR1 KGHSH and CDR2 LQKENI. Deletions cut 2 bases from V and 0 bases from J, with 7 bases between. The CDR3 is 14 residues long. CDR3 protein: CASSPERYQETQYF. The DNA for the CDR3 is TGTGCCAGCTCACCAGAGCGATACCAAGAGACCCAGTACTTC.

This clone has just one count. This chain uses TRBV30 with TRBJ2-1; 7 positions agree with TRBD2. Germline CDR1 and CDR2: GTSNPN and SVGIG (reference sequence). J gave up 7 bases and V 1 base, and 7 bases lay outside the gene matches. This CDR3 is 14 amino acids long. CDR3 DNA: TGTGCCTGGAGTGGGGACCCGGGGGGAAATGAGCAGTTCTTC. This sequence encodes CAWSGDPGGNEQFF.

With respect to this clone: The same CDR3 arises from other DNA sequences in this sample as well. This chain joins TRBV6-5 and TRBJ2-2; 7 bases agree with TRBD1. The CDR3 sequence is 14 residues long. Germline V CDR1 and CDR2: MNHEY, SVGAGI. The V segment lost 6 bases and the J segment 1 base; nucleotides outside the gene matches: 2. The CDR3 DNA reads as TGTGCCAGCAGGAGACAGGGGAACACCGGGGAGCTGTTTTTT. Translation: CASRRQGNTGELFF.

This rearrangement joins TRBV5-1 to TRBJ1-5, with 7 bases lining up with TRBD1. This CDR3 is built from 14 residues. CDR1 and CDR2 from the germline V gene are SGHRS and YFSETQ. The ends lost 3 bases at V and 6 bases at J; junction bases unmatched: 6. CDR3 in DNA: TGCGCCAGCAGCTCGGGGACAGAACTTCAGCCCCAGCATTTT. This sequence encodes CASSSGTELQPQHF.